This entry lists 30 T cell receptor beta chains sequenced from one sample in a study of T cells in Graves' hyperthyroidism and ophthalmopathy. TCR beta CDR3 regions were amplified from RNA transcripts. Initially, a first-round RT-PCR of the TCR CDR3 employed the HTBI primer set. TCRdb re-called the multiplex PCR reads through MiXCR, storing one row per CDR3 protein. The table lists 500,000 to 550,000 distinct CDR3 sequences, 15% to 20% of them singletons. Sequencing was carried out using blood. Receptors were obtained from a man aged 40-49 years with Graves' ophthalmopathy.

J is TRBJ1-6 and V is TRBV2, with a tentative D call TRBD1 (6 bases). This CDR3 contains 15 residues. V lost 7 bases to trimming and J lost 7 bases, with 17 bases between them. Germline V CDR1 and CDR2: SNHLY, FYNNEI. The CDR3 sequence: CASNGLAGGNSPLHF. CDR3 sequence (DNA): TGTGCCAGCAACGGACTAGCGGGGGGCAATTCACCCCTCCACTTT.

This rearrangement joins TRBV28 to TRBJ1-2; D remains ambiguous. Germline V gives CDR1 MDHEN, CDR2 SYDVKM. The germline V and J ends were trimmed by 5 bases and 5 bases, with 6 bases remaining between them. The length of the CDR3 is 11 residues. The CDR3 region has the DNA TGTGCCAGCAGTCCCAAGTATGGCTACACCTTC. Its translation is CASSPKYGYTF.

This clonotype was counted between two and nine times. The chain is built from TRBV6-1 and TRBJ2-7; D might be TRBD1 (6 bases). The CDR3 runs 12 residues. Between the trimmed V and J ends, which lost 10 bases and 6 bases, there was a span of 16 bases. Germline V gene data show CDR1 as MNHNS and CDR2 as SASEGT. CDR3 residues: CATRGQNSEQYF. As DNA, the CDR3 is TGTGCCACCAGGGGACAAAATAGCGAGCAGTACTTC.

This clonotype was recorded at least ten times. This sequence joins TRBV3-1 and TRBJ2-7; D is unclear. The CDR3 runs 13 residues. Deletions cut 0 bases from V and 4 bases from J, with 7 bases between. Germline V CDR1 and CDR2: LGHDT, YNNKEL (reference sequence). CDR3 in amino acids: CASSQDNLYEQYF. The CDR3 DNA sequence: TGTGCCAGCAGCCAAGACAACTTATACGAGCAGTACTTC.

This clonotype was found a few times. In DNA form, the CDR3 reads TGTGCCTGTTCCGTGGGGCCTCGGGCCGACCAGTACTTC. Protein sequence: CACSVGPRADQYF. The chain carries TRBV19 and TRBJ2-5, with TRBD1 as a possible D gene (5 bases). CDR3 length: 13 residues. The ends were cut back, 11 bases at V and 10 bases at J, with 23 bases in the middle. Germline V CDR1 and CDR2: LNHDA, SQIVND (reference sequence).

This clonotype showed up many times. V gene TRBV2 combines with J gene TRBJ2-3, with D perhaps TRBD2 (5 bases). The CDR3 loop spans 14 amino acids. V was shortened by 2 bases and J by 1 base, with 7 bases between the two germline ends. Germline assignment: CDR1 SNHLY and CDR2 FYNNEI. Here the CDR3 reads CASSESEGTDTQYF. CDR3 coding DNA: TGTGCCAGCAGTGAATCGGAGGGCACAGATACGCAGTATTTT.

The V and J genes are TRBV15 and TRBJ2-1; TRBD1 matches 9 bases. This CDR3 has 16 amino acids. Germline V gene sequence: CDR1 LNHNV, CDR2 YYDKDF (reference sequence). V trimming: 4 bases; J trimming: 0 bases; junction bases outside the gene matches: 4. The CDR3 sequence is CATSKWGQGSYNEQFF. The CDR3 region has the DNA TGTGCCACCAGCAAATGGGGACAGGGCTCCTACAATGAGCAGTTCTTC.

This clonotype was seen a few times. The rearrangement uses TRBV11-2 and TRBJ2-7, with 14 bases that match TRBD2. Germline CDR1 is SGHAT and CDR2 is FQNNGV. The CDR3 has 17 amino acids. Trimming cost V 8 bases and J 6 bases; bases outside gene matches: 15. The DNA of the CDR3 is TGTGCCAGCGGATACCCCCCTACCGGGACTAGCGGGAGCGAGCAGTACTTC. As protein: CASGYPPTGTSGSEQYF.

The DNA for the CDR3 is TGTGCCAGCAGTTTCCATCGGGGGGGGAATTCACCCCTCCACTTT. Translation: CASSFHRGGNSPLHF. This chain joins TRBV6-2 or TRBV6-3 and TRBJ1-6; TRBD1 is a possible D gene (5 bases). The CDR3 runs 15 residues. V lost 4 bases to trimming and J lost 7 bases, with 14 bases between them. The V gene's germline CDR1 is MNHEY and CDR2 SVGEGT.

This clonotype was seen repeatedly, ten times or more. The genes are TRBV6-2 or TRBV6-3 and TRBJ2-7, with TRBD2 matching over 8 bases. Trimming cost V 8 bases and J 3 bases; bases outside gene matches: 6. The CDR3 is made up of 13 amino acids. Germline loops: CDR1 MNHEY, CDR2 SVGEGT. The chain's CDR3 is CASAPGLVYEQYF. CDR3 coding DNA: TGTGCCAGCGCCCCGGGACTAGTCTACGAGCAGTACTTC.

This rearrangement joins TRBV15 to TRBJ2-3; TRBD1 agrees at 7 bases. Germline V gene data show CDR1 as LNHNV and CDR2 as YYDKDF (reference sequence). The length of the CDR3 is 16 residues. V lost 5 bases and J lost 0; bases outside the gene matches: 8. The CDR3 DNA reads as TGTGCCACCAGCCCCGGACAGGCAAAGAGCACAGATACGCAGTATTTT. It translates to CATSPGQAKSTDTQYF.

The table lists this clonotype with many counts. V is TRBV7-2 and J is TRBJ2-3; 7 nucleotides match TRBD2. Germline V gene lookup returns CDR1 SGHTA and CDR2 FQGNSA. CDR3 length: 18 amino acids. Trimming cost V 5 bases and J 2 bases; bases outside gene matches: 16. CDR3 amino acids: CASSPHPRLASNTDTQYF. In DNA form, the CDR3 reads TGTGCCAGCAGCCCCCACCCTCGACTAGCCTCTAACACAGATACGCAGTATTTT.

At least ten counts were recorded for this clonotype. The chain employs TRBV11-3 and TRBJ2-1; D perhaps matches TRBD2 (5 bases). V was cut by 6 bases and J by 0 bases, with 15 bases left in between. Per germline, CDR1 SGHNT and CDR2 YENEEA. This CDR3 is built from 16 residues. In nucleotides, the CDR3 is TGTGCCAGCAGATATCCGGACTTTCCCTCCTACAATGAGCAGTTCTTC. This encodes CASRYPDFPSYNEQFF.

This clonotype occurred a few times. This sequence joins TRBV5-1 and TRBJ2-1; TRBD2 agrees at 8 bases. V was pared by 4 bases and J by 4 bases, with 7 bases of the junction left unmatched. The CDR3 loop spans 15 amino acids. CDR1 is SGHRS and CDR2 is YFSETQ in the germline V gene. The CDR3 DNA reads TGCGCCAGCAGCCCCATCGGGGGGGAGTACAATGAGCAGTTCTTC. Amino acid sequence: CASSPIGGEYNEQFF.

This clonotype has ten or more counts. The V gene is TRBV29-1, the J gene TRBJ2-3; 7 bases match TRBD2. The V and J ends lost 5 bases and 6 bases, in that order; junction bases with no gene match: 5. The germline CDR1 and CDR2 sequences are SQVTM and ANQGSEA. CDR3 length: 12 residues. CDR3 residues: CSVPTSMDTQYF. The CDR3 DNA is TGCAGCGTTCCGACTAGCATGGATACGCAGTATTTT.

This clonotype has a count of ten or more. The rearrangement links TRBV30 to TRBJ1-2; 8 bases are a match to TRBD1. The ends lost 1 base at V and 8 bases at J; junction bases unmatched: 9. The germline CDR1 and CDR2 sequences are GTSNPN and SVGIG (reference sequence). This CDR3 comprises 14 residues. Written as DNA, the CDR3 is TGTGCCTGGAGTGGCCCGACAGGGGAGTACGGCTACACCTTC. It translates to CAWSGPTGEYGYTF. Looking up the rest from reference TRBV30 and TRBJ1-2 gives the full variable domain: SQTIHQWPATLVQPVGSPLSLECTVEGTSNPNLYWYRQAAGRGLQLLFYSVGIGQISSEVPQNLSASRPQDRQFILSSKKLLLSDSGFYLCAWSGPTGEYGYTFGSGTRLTVV.

The V and J genes are TRBV29-1 and TRBJ1-2; 9 bases match TRBD1. Germline lookup yields CDR1 SQVTM and CDR2 ANQGSEA. V lost 5 bases and J lost 3; bases outside the gene matches: 10. The CDR3 contains 15 residues. The CDR3 coding sequence is TGCAGCGTTACCGCCTCGACAGGGGGGGACTATGGCTACACCTTC. Translating gives CSVTASTGGDYGYTF.

The chain uses TRBV7-2 and TRBJ1-6; TRBD1 aligns across 7 bases. This CDR3 is 17 amino acids long. Looked up from germline, CDR1 is SGHTA and CDR2 is FQGNSA. Germline trimming cut 1 base from V and 7 bases from J; bases unmatched to any gene: 10. CDR3 in DNA: TGTGCCAGCAGCTTAGGACAGGGCCATGGGTGGAATTCACCCCTCCACTTT. Translated, it gives CASSLGQGHGWNSPLHF. Full variable domain (remainder filled in from reference TRBV7-2 and TRBJ1-6): GAGVSQSPSNKVTEKGKDVELRCDPISGHTALYWYRQSLGQGLEFLIYFQGNSAPDKSGLPSDRFSAERTGGSVSTLTIQRTQQEDSAVYLCASSLGQGHGWNSPLHFGNGTRLTVT.

The chain couples TRBV4-2 to TRBJ2-7; D assignment may be TRBD1 or TRBD2 (6 bases each). V dropped 4 bases and J dropped 1 base, with 14 bases sitting between them. Per the germline V gene, CDR1 is LGHNA and CDR2 is YNFKEQ. This CDR3 has 15 amino acids. CDR3 DNA sequence: TGTGCCAGCAGCCCGGGGGCAGGAACTTCCTACGAGCAGTACTTC. Translation gives CASSPGAGTSYEQYF.

This clonotype was counted ten times or more. The rearrangement joins TRBV7-8 to TRBJ2-3; 8 positions agree with TRBD2. CDR1 SGHVS and CDR2 FQNEAQ come from the germline V gene. CDR3 length: 17 residues. With 5 bases clipped from V and 3 bases from J, the junction kept 13 bases outside the gene matches. The CDR3 DNA sequence: TGTGCCAGCAGCCCGAGCGGGAGAGGATTCGGGACAGATACGCAGTATTTT. Translated, it gives CASSPSGRGFGTDTQYF.

The sample holds a few counts of this clonotype. This chain joins TRBV18 and TRBJ2-5; 10 nucleotides align to TRBD2. Losses at the gene ends were 5 bases for V and 1 base for J; bases not matched to a gene: 1. CDR3 length: 14 residues. Germline V gives CDR1 KGHSH, CDR2 LQKENI. The CDR3 nucleotides read TGTGCCAGCTCAAAGCGGGAGGGCCAAGAGACCCAGTACTTC. It codes for CASSKREGQETQYF.

The chain uses TRBV12-3 or TRBV12-4 and TRBJ1-2; D perhaps matches TRBD1 (6 bases). The CDR3 is 13 residues long. V shed 7 bases and J shed 8 bases, with 17 bases lying between them. The CDR3 sequence: CASNIRGLSGYTF. Written as DNA, the CDR3 is TGTGCCAGCAATATCAGGGGCCTCTCAGGCTACACCTTC.

The CDR3, as DNA: TGCAGTGCTACGGGATGGGGGGGATTGGATTCACCCCTCCACTTT. Translation gives CSATGWGGLDSPLHF. V gene TRBV20-1 combines with J gene TRBJ1-6, with a weak D call TRBD1 (5 bases). CDR1 DFQATT and CDR2 SNEGSKA come from the germline V gene (reference sequence). The V end was cut by 4 bases, the J end by 8 bases, with 18 bases between. CDR3 size: 15 residues.

The CDR3 is CASSSQGGLEYF. The CDR3 DNA is TGTGCCAGCAGCTCCCAAGGTGGGCTGGAGTACTTC. The rearrangement links TRBV14 to TRBJ2-5, with no clear D. The germline V gene has CDR1 SGHDN and CDR2 FVKESK. V lost 5 bases, J lost 12 bases, and 16 bases lay in between. The CDR3 extends over 12 amino acids.

This chain joins TRBV29-1 and TRBJ2-2; D not certain. The CDR3 spans 15 residues. Trimming removed 6 bases at V and 1 base at J, with 15 bases between. The germline V gene has CDR1 SQVTM and CDR2 ANQGSEA. The CDR3 DNA reads as TGCAGCGTCGCTTCTACGACCCTGAACACCGGGGAGCTGTTTTTT. This encodes CSVASTTLNTGELFF.

This chain uses TRBV19 with TRBJ2-3; 7 positions agree with TRBD2. The CDR3 is 16 amino acids. Trimming cost V 3 bases and J 5 bases; bases outside gene matches: 11. CDR1 LNHDA and CDR2 SQIVND come from the germline V gene (reference sequence). In DNA, the CDR3 is TGTGCCAGTAGTATGGAGACTAGCTGGTGGGTAGATACGCAGTATTTT. Residues: CASSMETSWWVDTQYF.

This sequence joins TRBV20-1 and TRBJ1-1, with 9 positions matching TRBD1. The CDR3 sequence is 15 residues long. Germline V gives CDR1 DFQATT, CDR2 SNEGSKA (reference sequence). The V gene end was trimmed by 6 bases and the J gene end by 5 bases; junction bases not matched to a gene: 13. The CDR3 spells CSAHPPGQGRTEAFF. CDR3 nucleotides: TGCAGTGCACACCCCCCGGGACAGGGAAGAACTGAAGCTTTCTTT.

This clonotype was seen more than once but under ten times. V is TRBV6-1 and J is TRBJ1-1; 9 bases are a match to TRBD1. Germline lookup yields CDR1 MNHNS and CDR2 SASEGT. With 4 bases clipped from V and 1 base from J, the junction kept 7 bases outside the gene matches. The CDR3 extends over 16 amino acids. Written as DNA, the CDR3 is TGTGCCAGCAGTGCATGGACAGGGGAGGGGAACACTGAAGCTTTCTTT. Its translation is CASSAWTGEGNTEAFF.

The V gene is TRBV6-4, the J gene TRBJ1-5, with D maybe TRBD1 (5 bases). V gave up 5 bases and J gave up 7 bases, with 9 bases separating them. The CDR3 consists of 12 residues. Germline V gene sequence: CDR1 MRHNA, CDR2 SNTAGT. The CDR3 protein is CASSYTGQPQHF. For the CDR3, the DNA is TGTGCCAGCAGTTACACAGGCCAGCCCCAGCATTTT.

This clonotype showed up just a few times. The V and J genes are TRBV12-3 or TRBV12-4 and TRBJ1-4; the D is unclear. V lost 3 bases and J 1 base, leaving 6 bases between the germline ends. This CDR3 spans 14 amino acids. The CDR3 DNA reads as TGTGCCAGCAGTTTTGGTAGAACTAATGAAAAACTGTTTTTT. Protein: CASSFGRTNEKLFF.